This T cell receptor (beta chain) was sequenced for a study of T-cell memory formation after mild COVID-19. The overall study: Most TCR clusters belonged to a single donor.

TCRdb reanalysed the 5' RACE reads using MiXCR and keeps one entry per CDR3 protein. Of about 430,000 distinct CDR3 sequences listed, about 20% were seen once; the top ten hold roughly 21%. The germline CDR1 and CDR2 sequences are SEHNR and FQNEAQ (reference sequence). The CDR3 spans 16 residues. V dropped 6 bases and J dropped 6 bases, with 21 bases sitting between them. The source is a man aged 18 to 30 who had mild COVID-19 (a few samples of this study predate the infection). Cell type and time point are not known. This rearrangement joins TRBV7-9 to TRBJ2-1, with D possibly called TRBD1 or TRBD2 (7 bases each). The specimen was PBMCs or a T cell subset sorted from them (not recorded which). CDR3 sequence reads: CASRAGVPGGGNEQFF. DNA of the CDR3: TGTGCCAGCAGGGCGGGAGTGCCAGGGGGGGGCAATGAGCAGTTCTTC.